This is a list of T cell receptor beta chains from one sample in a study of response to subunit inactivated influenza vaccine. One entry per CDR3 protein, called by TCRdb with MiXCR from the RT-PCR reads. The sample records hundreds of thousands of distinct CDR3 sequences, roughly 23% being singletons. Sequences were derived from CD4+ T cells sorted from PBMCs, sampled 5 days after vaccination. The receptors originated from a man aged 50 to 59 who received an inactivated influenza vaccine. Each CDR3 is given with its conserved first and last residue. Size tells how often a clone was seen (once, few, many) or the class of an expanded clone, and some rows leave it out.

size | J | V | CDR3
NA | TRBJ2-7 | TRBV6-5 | CASSYSSSSYEQYF
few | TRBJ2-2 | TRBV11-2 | CASRLFGGRARGELFF
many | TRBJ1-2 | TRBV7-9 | CASSPGGALNYGYTF
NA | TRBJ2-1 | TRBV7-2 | CASSPRPGGGANEQFF
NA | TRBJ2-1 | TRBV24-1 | CATSDLGGIGNEQFF
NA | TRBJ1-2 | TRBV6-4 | CASSDPRAGGYTF
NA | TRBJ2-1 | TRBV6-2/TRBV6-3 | CASGMPISLSSYNEQFF
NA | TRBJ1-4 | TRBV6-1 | CASSEQGRGHEGELFF
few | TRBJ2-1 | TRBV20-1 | CSARVSGRATNEQFF
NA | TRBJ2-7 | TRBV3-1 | CASSQTDRGSYEQYF
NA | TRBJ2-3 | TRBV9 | CASSVGRLPSSTDTQYF
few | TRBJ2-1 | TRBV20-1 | CSARLAGSNNEQFF
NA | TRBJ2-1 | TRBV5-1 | CASSFRQSSGRMYNEQFF
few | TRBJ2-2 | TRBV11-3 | CASSLAGHLNTGELFF
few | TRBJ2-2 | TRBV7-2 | CASSQNTGNTGELFF
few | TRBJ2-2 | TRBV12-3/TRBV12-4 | CASRLQGRDTGELFF
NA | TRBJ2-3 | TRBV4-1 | CASSPQGTDTQYF
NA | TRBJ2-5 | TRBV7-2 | CASSYRQGKQETQYF
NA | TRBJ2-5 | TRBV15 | CATSTGSVETQYF
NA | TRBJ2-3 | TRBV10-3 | CAISDGPGLTDTQYF
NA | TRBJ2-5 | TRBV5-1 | CASSWTGQGSETQYF
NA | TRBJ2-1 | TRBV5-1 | CASSPMGGTEYNEQFF
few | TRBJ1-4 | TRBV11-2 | CASSLEGTWNEKLFF
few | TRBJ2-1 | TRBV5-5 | CASSLRLSGSYNEQFF
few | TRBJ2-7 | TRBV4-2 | CASSQETGRVGEQYF
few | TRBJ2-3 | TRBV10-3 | CAISDGTSGAISTDTQYF
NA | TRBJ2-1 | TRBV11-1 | CASSSGLIFNEQFF
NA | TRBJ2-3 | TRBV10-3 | CAITRTSDGSQYF
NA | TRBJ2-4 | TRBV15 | CATSRERGTKNIQYF
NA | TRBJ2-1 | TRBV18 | CASSPQGFNEQFF
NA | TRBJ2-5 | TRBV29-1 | CSVERVETQYF
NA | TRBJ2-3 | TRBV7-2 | CASSSSLTDTQYF
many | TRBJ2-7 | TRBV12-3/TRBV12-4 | CASTPGRGVYEQYF
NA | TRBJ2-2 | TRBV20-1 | CSAKDSGRSGELFF
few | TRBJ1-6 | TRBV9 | CASSVAYGNSPLHF
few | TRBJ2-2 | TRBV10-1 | CASAGNGPTGELFF
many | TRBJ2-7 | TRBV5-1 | CASSLDGHGTEQYF
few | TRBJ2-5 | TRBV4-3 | CASSQESNRGETQYF
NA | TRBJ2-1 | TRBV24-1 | CATSDNRGPYNEQFF
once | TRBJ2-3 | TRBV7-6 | CASSLAPGGRTDTQYF
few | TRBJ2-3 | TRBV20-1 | CSARTSGTGGGQYF
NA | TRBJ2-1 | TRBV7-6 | CASSSIGRGASYNEQFF
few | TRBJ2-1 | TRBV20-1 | CSARDPDRGGNEQFF
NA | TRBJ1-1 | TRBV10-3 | CAIRGHTNTEAFF
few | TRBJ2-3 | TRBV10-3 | CAIRQQGRDGDTQYF
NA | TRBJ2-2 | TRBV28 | CASSFAGTANTGELFF
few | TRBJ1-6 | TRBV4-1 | CASSPGQTYNSPLHF
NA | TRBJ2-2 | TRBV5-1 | CASSHRGTGELFF
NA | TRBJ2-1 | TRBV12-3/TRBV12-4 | CASRTHAEQFF